What follows are 24 T cell receptor beta chains derived from one specimen sequenced in a study of cytomegalovirus exposure and HLA in healthy donors. Use of 60 Vbeta and 13 Jbeta primers characterized the PCR. Assay used: immunoSEQ multiplex PCR; TCRdb lists only in-frame clones, some missing. The sample lists about 110,000 clones; around 66% were seen once. Sequenced input: PBMCs. The receptors originated from a man aged 18 to 30 in good health and CMV-seropositive.

The chain uses TRBV10-2 and TRBJ1-2; 7 nucleotides line up with TRBD1. J gave up 8 bases and V 10 bases, and 13 bases lay outside the gene matches. Looked up from germline, CDR1 is WSHSY and CDR2 is SAAADI. CDR3 length: 13 amino acids. The CDR3 spells CATSDREIRGYTF. The CDR3 coding sequence is TGCGCCACCAGCGACAGGGAGATAAGGGGCTACACCTTC.

This clone was detected once. The rearrangement links TRBV6-4 to TRBJ1-1; TRBD1 might be the D (5 bases). Germline V gene data show CDR1 as MRHNA and CDR2 as SNTAGT. The CDR3 length is 12 residues. V shed 7 bases and J shed 4 bases, with 10 bases lying between them. CDR3 amino acids: CASKGWGTEAFF. The CDR3 coding sequence is TGTGCCAGCAAGGGGTGGGGCACTGAAGCTTTCTTT.

This clone showed up just a few times. V and J are TRBV5-6 and TRBJ2-1; 12 bases align to TRBD2. The CDR3 has 18 amino acids. The V gene end was trimmed by 0 bases and the J gene end by 6 bases; junction bases not matched to a gene: 10. Germline CDR1 is SGHDT and CDR2 is YYEEEE. CDR3 in amino acids: CASSLATSGGRTLNEQFF. In nucleotides, the CDR3 is TGTGCCAGCAGCTTGGCAACTAGCGGGGGGCGCACCCTCAATGAGCAGTTCTTC.

This clone has just one count. J is TRBJ1-2 and V is TRBV25-1; D is unresolved. CDR3 length: 12 amino acids. V lost 4 bases and J lost 4, with 7 bases in between. The germline V gene encodes CDR1 MGHDK and CDR2 SYGVNS. CDR3 residues: CASSVSVYGYTF. The CDR3 DNA is TGTGCCAGCAGTGTATCGGTCTATGGCTACACCTTC.

In DNA form, the CDR3 reads TGTGCCAGCAGCGTCACACTAGCGGGGATTGGTCGGGCAGATACGCAGTATTTT. It codes for CASSVTLAGIGRADTQYF. The chain couples TRBV9 to TRBJ2-3, with TRBD2 matching over 10 bases. V trimming: 2 bases; J trimming: 4 bases; junction bases outside the gene matches: 13. From germline, CDR1 is SGDLS and CDR2 YYNGEE. This CDR3 has 18 residues.

This clone has only one observation. V usage is TRBV4-1 and J usage is TRBJ1-4, with TRBD1 identical over 11 bases. The CDR3 length is 15 residues. V lost 5 bases to trimming and J lost 10 bases; unmatched junction nucleotides: 9. Germline V gene sequence: CDR1 MGHRA, CDR2 YSYEKL. In nucleotides, the CDR3 is TGCGCCAGCAGCGAAGCTGGACAGGGGGCCGCAAAACTGTTTTTT. Its protein is CASSEAGQGAAKLFF.

This clone appeared a few times. The chain is built from TRBV19 and TRBJ1-2, with D uncertain. V was shortened by 1 base and J by 5 bases, with 5 bases between the two germline ends. There are 12 residues in the CDR3. CDR1 is LNHDA and CDR2 is SQIVND in the germline V gene (reference sequence). CDR3 residues: CASSIGEYGYTF. The CDR3 DNA reads as TGTGCCAGTAGTATAGGGGAGTATGGCTACACCTTC.

This clone was counted a single time. The V call is TRBV5-6, the J call TRBJ2-7, with 7 bases lining up with TRBD1. This CDR3 has 14 residues. Germline loops: CDR1 SGHDT, CDR2 YYEEEE. Trimming removed 0 bases from V and 2 bases from J; junction bases left unmatched: 2. CDR3 amino acids: CASSLGDSPYEQYF. The CDR3 DNA sequence: TGTGCCAGCAGCTTGGGGGACAGCCCCTACGAGCAGTACTTC.

The chain combines TRBV6-1 with TRBJ2-1, with a possible D match to TRBD1 (5 bases). Trimming left V 4 bases short and J 10 bases short, with 23 bases between. The CDR3 runs to 16 residues. CDR1 is MNHNS, CDR2 SASEGT, per germline. The CDR3 DNA is TGTGCCAGCAGTGGGTCCCCGGACACCTATTGGTTAGAGCAGTTCTTC. Residues: CASSGSPDTYWLEQFF.

The chain has TRBV5-1 and TRBJ1-6; no reliable D call. Germline values: CDR1 SGHRS, CDR2 YFSETQ. Between the trimmed V and J ends, which lost 9 bases and 3 bases, there was a span of 13 bases. This CDR3 comprises 14 residues. The chain's CDR3 is CATREELYNSPLHF. CDR3 in DNA: TGCGCCACCCGGGAGGAGCTCTATAATTCACCCCTCCACTTT.

The chain is built from TRBV7-3 and TRBJ2-5, with 7 bases that match TRBD2. From germline, CDR1 is SGHTA and CDR2 FQGTGA. Trimming at V came to 7 bases and at J to 2 bases, leaving 7 bases not matched to a gene. The CDR3 has 14 amino acids. The CDR3 loop is CASTRLAEQETQYF. CDR3 sequence (DNA): TGTGCCAGCACAAGGCTAGCGGAACAAGAGACCCAGTACTTC. The complete variable domain, with remaining parts taken from reference TRBV7-3 and TRBJ2-5, reads GAGVSQTPSNKVTEKGKYVELRCDPISGHTALYWYRQSLGQGPEFLIYFQGTGAADDSGLPNDRFFAVRPEGSVSTLKIQRTERGDSAVYLCASTRLAEQETQYFGPGTRLLVL.

V gene TRBV10-1 combines with J gene TRBJ2-1, with TRBD2 matching over 11 bases. The CDR3 is made up of 15 amino acids. CDR1 is WNHNN, CDR2 SYGVQD, per germline (reference sequence). The trim removed 3 bases at V and 6 bases at J, leaving 4 bases unmatched. CDR3: CASSETSGGLNEQFF. CDR3 coding DNA: TGCGCCAGCAGTGAAACTAGCGGGGGTCTCAATGAGCAGTTCTTC.

The V gene is TRBV5-1, the J gene TRBJ2-7; D possibly corresponds to TRBD1 (6 bases). The germline CDR1 and CDR2 sequences are SGHRS and YFSETQ. With 2 bases removed from V and 3 bases from J, the gap between germline ends came to 15 bases. There are 15 residues in the CDR3. The CDR3 protein is CASSFAQGSYYEQYF. Here the CDR3 DNA reads TGCGCCAGCAGCTTCGCGCAGGGGTCATACTACGAGCAGTACTTC.

The chain joins TRBV28 to TRBJ1-4; possible D gene TRBD1, 6 bases. Germline lookup yields CDR1 MDHEN and CDR2 SYDVKM. V was pared by 10 bases and J by 8 bases, with 20 bases between. The CDR3 has 14 residues. The CDR3 coding sequence is TGTGCCACGTCCCGGGACAAAAGGGTAGAAAAACTGTTTTTT. It translates to CATSRDKRVEKLFF. The full variable domain, rest sourced from reference TRBV28 and TRBJ1-4, is DVKVTQSSRYLVKRTGEKVFLECVQDMDHENMFWYRQDPGLGLRLIYFSYDVKMKEKGDIPEGYSVSREKKERFSLILESASTNQTSMYLCATSRDKRVEKLFFGSGTQLSVL.

V is TRBV5-1 and J is TRBJ2-3, with 8 bases fitting TRBD2. This CDR3 region has 16 residues. Germline loops: CDR1 SGHRS, CDR2 YFSETQ. V lost 1 base, J lost 1 base, and 5 bases stayed unmatched. The CDR3 loop is CASSLWGTRGTDTQYF. CDR3 sequence (DNA): TGCGCCAGCAGCTTGTGGGGGACTAGAGGCACAGATACGCAGTATTTT.

The genes are TRBV6-5 and TRBJ2-7, with a tentative D call TRBD2 (6 bases). CDR3 size: 12 residues. Per the germline V gene, CDR1 is MNHEY and CDR2 is SVGAGI. Trimming removed 4 bases from V and 3 bases from J, with 7 bases in between. CDR3 DNA sequence: TGTGCCAGCAGTTCGACTAGCTACGAGCAGTACTTC. As protein: CASSSTSYEQYF.

The chain combines TRBV5-1 with TRBJ1-4; 7 bases line up with TRBD1. The CDR3 consists of 15 residues. Per the germline V gene, CDR1 is SGHRS and CDR2 is YFSETQ. V was pared by 3 bases and J by 7 bases, with 9 bases of the junction left unmatched. The CDR3 here is CASSSMTGSSEKLFF. The CDR3 bases are TGCGCCAGCAGCTCTATGACAGGGTCGAGTGAAAAACTGTTTTTT.

The chain uses TRBV4-2 and TRBJ2-1; 8 bases align to TRBD1. V shed 0 bases and J 8 bases; nucleotides not matched to a gene: 6. The CDR3 is 15 amino acids. Germline values: CDR1 LGHNA, CDR2 YNFKEQ. CDR3 sequence reads: CASSQDRAGGYEQFF. CDR3 nucleotide sequence: TGTGCCAGCAGCCAAGATAGGGCAGGGGGCTATGAGCAGTTCTTC.

Here the CDR3 DNA reads TGTGCCAGCAGCCCCGGGACTAGGGGTGGAGCCTACAATGAGCAGTTCTTC. It translates to CASSPGTRGGAYNEQFF. The rearrangement uses TRBV7-9 and TRBJ2-1; TRBD2 matches at 8 bases. This CDR3 has 17 residues. The germline gives CDR1 SEHNR, CDR2 FQNEAQ (reference sequence). The V segment lost 5 bases and the J segment 2 bases; nucleotides outside the gene matches: 11.

The J gene is TRBJ2-3, the V gene TRBV6-5, with 12 nucleotides matching TRBD1. The V gene end was trimmed by 5 bases and the J gene end by 5 bases; junction bases not matched to a gene: 5. Germline CDR1 reads MNHEY; CDR2 reads SVGAGI. The CDR3 is 15 residues long. CDR3 nucleotides: TGTGCCAGCAGTAAGGGACAGGGGGCCGTAGATACGCAGTATTTT. This sequence encodes CASSKGQGAVDTQYF.

This clone has just a few counts. The rearrangement links TRBV6-6 to TRBJ2-7; D possibly corresponds to TRBD2 (7 bases). The ends were cut back, 6 bases at V and 5 bases at J, with 20 bases in the middle. Germline assignment: CDR1 MNHNY and CDR2 SVGAGI (reference sequence). The CDR3 totals 15 residues. CDR3 amino acids: CASRGRDGGAHEQYF. DNA of the CDR3: TGTGCCAGCAGGGGGCGAGATGGGGGGGCCCACGAGCAGTACTTC.

The rearrangement links TRBV28 to TRBJ1-2; 7 bases agree with TRBD1. This CDR3 is built from 13 residues. Germline values: CDR1 MDHEN, CDR2 SYDVKM. J gave up 5 bases and V 7 bases, and 7 bases lay outside the gene matches. CDR3 sequence: CASTSGGIYGYTF. Here the CDR3 DNA reads TGTGCCAGCACGTCAGGGGGAATTTATGGCTACACCTTC.

Concerning this clone itself: A junction boundary mismatches the germline segment, possibly from a read error. The rearrangement links TRBV5-1 to TRBJ1-4, with 9 bases fitting TRBD1. This CDR3 comprises 15 residues. Germline CDR1 and CDR2: SGHRS and YFSETQ. The chain's CDR3 is CASSSLGQGPENLFF. CDR3 coding DNA: TGCGCCAGCAGCTCGCTGGGACAGGGACCTGAAAACCTGTTTTTT.

CDR3 amino acids: CASSSGFQETQYF. The CDR3 nucleotides are TGTGCCAGCAGCTCGGGATTTCAAGAGACCCAGTACTTC. The chain links TRBV7-3 to TRBJ2-5, with a tentative D call TRBD2 (5 bases). The ends were cut back, 4 bases at V and 2 bases at J, with 8 bases in the middle. In germline, CDR1 is SGHTA, CDR2 FQGTGA. This CDR3 has 13 residues.